The clone carrying this T cell receptor beta chain was recorded once. The data stem from a study of shared clonotypes between healthy human individuals. Only in-frame clones appear in the TCRdb table, and some are missing; sequencing was by immunoSEQ multiplex PCR. This table has about 2.3 million clones, 85% to 95% appearing once. The TCR comes from a man between 18 and 35 years old in good health. Some clones in this sample may be carry-over from other donors' samples. The material sequenced was naive CD4+ T cells from PBMCs. Subset reported: CD45RA+ positively selected.

The CDR3 here is CASSLQGESNEQFF. CDR3 bases: TGCGCCAGCAGCTTGCAGGGAGAGAGCAATGAGCAGTTCTTC. This sequence joins TRBV5-1 and TRBJ2-1; D is tentatively TRBD1 or TRBD2 (5 bases each). This CDR3 contains 14 residues. V was trimmed by 1 base and J by 6 bases, leaving 11 bases between them. Germline loops: CDR1 SGHRS, CDR2 YFSETQ.